The T cell receptor beta chain described here comes from a study of shared clonotypes between healthy human individuals. Whole-study results and caveats: Generation probabilities of non-shared clonotypes were lower (relative to those shared by all four donors).

V lost 4 bases and J lost 2, with 15 bases in between. Looked up from germline, CDR1 is SGHRS and CDR2 is YFSETQ. The length of the CDR3 is 16 residues. Each cell subset's genomic DNA was divided evenly among several immunoSEQ plates. As originally analysed: Junction-only immunoSEQ data arrived without quality scores, meaning filtering differed. Using immunoSEQ multiplex PCR, the repertoire was profiled, and TCRdb retains in-frame clones only, with some absent. V and J calls and clone size follow that table, whereas D and trimming were derived from the DNA. The sample consists of under 850,000 clones, roughly 72% of them appearing once. CD4+ cells were split into CD45RA+ naive and CD45RA-negative memory subsets. This clone was detected only once. Antigen: not known.

This TCR was sampled from a woman aged 25 to 39 in good health. Sequenced: memory CD4+ T cells sorted from blood. Subset reported: CD45RA-negative fraction. V gene TRBV5-1 combines with J gene TRBJ2-2, with D tentatively TRBD2 (6 bases). The CDR3 DNA follows: TGCGCCAGCAGCCCGGATGGGACTCCCAACACCGGGGAGCTGTTTTTT. It specifies CASSPDGTPNTGELFF. Complete variable domain (other parts from reference TRBV5-1 and TRBJ2-2): KAGVTQTPRYLIKTRGQQVTLSCSPISGHRSVSWYQQTPGQGLQFLFEYFSETQRNKGNFPGRFSGRQFSNSRSEMNVSTLELGDSALYLCASSPDGTPNTGELFFGEGSRLTVL.